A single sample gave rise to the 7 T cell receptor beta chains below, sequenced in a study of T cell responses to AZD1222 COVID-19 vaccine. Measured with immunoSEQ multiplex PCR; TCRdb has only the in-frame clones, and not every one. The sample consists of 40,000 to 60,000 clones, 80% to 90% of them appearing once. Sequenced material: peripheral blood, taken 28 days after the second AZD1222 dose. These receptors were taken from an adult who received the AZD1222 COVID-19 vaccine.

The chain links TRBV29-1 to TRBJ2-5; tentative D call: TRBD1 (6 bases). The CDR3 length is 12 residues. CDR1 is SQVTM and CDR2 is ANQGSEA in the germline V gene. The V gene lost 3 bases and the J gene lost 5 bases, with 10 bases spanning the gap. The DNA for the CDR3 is TGCAGCGTTGAGGCAGGGGTTGAGACCCAGTACTTC. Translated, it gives CSVEAGVETQYF. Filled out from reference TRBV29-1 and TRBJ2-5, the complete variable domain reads SAVISQKPSRDICQRGTSLTIQCQVDSQVTMMFWYRQQPGQSLTLIATANQGSEATYESGFVIDKFPISRPNLTFSTLTVSNMSPEDSSIYLCSVEAGVETQYFGPGTRLLVL.

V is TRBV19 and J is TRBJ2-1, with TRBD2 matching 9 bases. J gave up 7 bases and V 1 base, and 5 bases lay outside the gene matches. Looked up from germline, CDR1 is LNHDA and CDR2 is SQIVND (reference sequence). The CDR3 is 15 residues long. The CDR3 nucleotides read TGTGCCAGTAGTATAGGCACTAGCGGGCGTAATGAGCAGTTCTTC. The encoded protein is CASSIGTSGRNEQFF.

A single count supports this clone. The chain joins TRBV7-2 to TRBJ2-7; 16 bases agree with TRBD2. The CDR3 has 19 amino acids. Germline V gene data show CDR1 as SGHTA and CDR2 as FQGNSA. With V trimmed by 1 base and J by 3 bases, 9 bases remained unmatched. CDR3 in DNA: TGTGCCAGCAGCTTAGAACCGGGACTAGCGGGAGGGCCTCGCTACGAGCAGTACTTC. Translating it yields CASSLEPGLAGGPRYEQYF.

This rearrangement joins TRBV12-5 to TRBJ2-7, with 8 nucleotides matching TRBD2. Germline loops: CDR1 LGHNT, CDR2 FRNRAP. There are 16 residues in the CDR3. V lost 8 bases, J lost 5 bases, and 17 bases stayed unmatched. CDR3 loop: CASCRPSGLDANEQYF. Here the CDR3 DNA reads TGTGCTAGTTGCAGACCGTCGGGACTAGATGCCAACGAGCAGTACTTC.

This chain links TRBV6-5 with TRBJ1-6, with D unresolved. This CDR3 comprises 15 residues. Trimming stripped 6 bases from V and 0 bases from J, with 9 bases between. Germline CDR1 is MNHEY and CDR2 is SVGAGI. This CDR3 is CASSLGSSYNSPLHF. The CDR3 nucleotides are TGTGCCAGCAGCTTAGGGAGCTCCTATAATTCACCCCTCCACTTT.

The CDR3 region has the DNA TGCAGTGCTAGTGGAGTTATGGGACTAGCGGGAGATGAGCAGTTCTTC. Translating gives CSASGVMGLAGDEQFF. The chain uses TRBV20-1 and TRBJ2-1; TRBD2 matches at 14 bases. CDR1 and CDR2 (germline): DFQATT, SNEGSKA (reference sequence). This CDR3 is built from 16 residues. V lost 3 bases, J lost 8 bases, and 9 bases stayed unmatched.

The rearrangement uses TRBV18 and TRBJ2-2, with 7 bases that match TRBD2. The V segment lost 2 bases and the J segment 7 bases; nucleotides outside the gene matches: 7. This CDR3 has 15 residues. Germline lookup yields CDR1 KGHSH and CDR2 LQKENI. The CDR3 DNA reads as TGTGCCAGCTCACCAACACTAGCGAAGAACGGGGAGCTGTTTTTT. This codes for CASSPTLAKNGELFF.